This TCR beta chain emerged from a study of blood T cell repertoires in COVID-19. Study-wide background: The analysed material was cDNA or gDNA that came from T cells, B-cell-depleted T cells, or PBMCs.

Which cohort a participant joined came from the clinical history participants gave. Trimming cost V 5 bases and J 3 bases; bases outside gene matches: 5. The CDR3 has 16 residues. The germline V gene has CDR1 MNHEY and CDR2 SVGEGT. Per the study methods: Reference gene primers were amplified, and this amplification served to estimate nucleated cell counts. The assay was immunoSEQ multiplex PCR, and TCRdb's table has in-frame clones only and misses some. V and J calls plus clone size are reproduced from that table; the DNA served to infer D and trimming. The sample lists more than 250,000 clones, around 87% occurring once.

This TCR came from a woman aged 25 to 45 who had recovered from COVID-19. The rearrangement joins TRBV6-2 or TRBV6-3 to TRBJ2-3; 13 bases are shared with TRBD2. Sequencing input: PBMCs or T cells enriched from blood (not recorded which). The CDR3 nucleotides are TGTGCCAGCAGTAAGGGACTAGCGGGGAATACAGATACGCAGTATTTT. Translation gives CASSKGLAGNTDTQYF.